This T cell receptor (beta chain) is from a study of CXCR3-negative and CXCR3-positive naive CD8 T cells. Study-wide findings and caveats: The level of CXCR3 expression partially decreased after cryopreservation; the majority of assays used fresh PBMCs. CXCR3-positive naive cells carried more hydrophobic TRB CDR3s than CXCR3-negative naive cells did.

Triplicate sorts, fewer than 350,000 cells apiece, were made for each CD8+ T cell subset. Within the CD8+ T cell compartment, naive cells were CD45RO-CCR7+CD27+CD95-. UMI-labeled 5' RACE yielded the TRB cDNA libraries. With the 5' RACE reads reprocessed, TCRdb shows one record per CDR3 protein and no DNA. This sample's clone table lists about 50,000 distinct CDR3 sequences. This CDR3 is built from 18 residues. Germline V gene lookup returns CDR1 SGHAT and CDR2 FQNNGV. For this clonotype: Antigen specificity is unknown.

Sequencing used naive CXCR3+ CD8+ T cells from blood. Subset indicated: CD45RO-CCR7+CD27+CD95- naive CD8+ T cells expressing CXCR3 (TNR3+). This TCR was sampled from a human donor in good health. Some clones in this sample may be carry-over from other donors' samples. The rearrangement joins TRBV11-2 to TRBJ2-1; TCRdb selects TRBD1, and the lack of DNA leaves this call unchecked. This chain's CDR3 is CASSPKPVGGGPYNEQFF.